This TCR beta chain was sequenced for a study of shared clonotypes between healthy human individuals. This clone was seen only once. Its antigen is as yet unknown. Overall study results and limits: Generation of non-shared clonotypes was less probable than generation of clonotypes shared by all four donors.

Naive CD8 isolation took CD45RO-negative cells positively selected for CCR7 and excluded terminally differentiated effector memory CD45RA+ cells. Measured with immunoSEQ multiplex PCR; TCRdb has only the in-frame clones, and not every one. The sample has hundreds of thousands of clones; 90% to 97% are singletons. The specimen sequenced was naive CD8+ T cells sorted from blood. The sequence was obtained from a man younger than 40 in good health.

CDR3 sequence: CASSPGTSGRWDTQYF. Here the CDR3 DNA reads TGTGCCAGCAGCCCAGGGACTAGCGGGAGGTGGGATACGCAGTATTTT. The V gene is TRBV7-3, the J gene TRBJ2-3; 15 bases are a match to TRBD2. Germline V lookup: CDR1 SGHTA, CDR2 FQGTGA. The CDR3 is 16 amino acids. Trimming took 5 bases from V and 6 from J; bases not matched to a gene: 6.